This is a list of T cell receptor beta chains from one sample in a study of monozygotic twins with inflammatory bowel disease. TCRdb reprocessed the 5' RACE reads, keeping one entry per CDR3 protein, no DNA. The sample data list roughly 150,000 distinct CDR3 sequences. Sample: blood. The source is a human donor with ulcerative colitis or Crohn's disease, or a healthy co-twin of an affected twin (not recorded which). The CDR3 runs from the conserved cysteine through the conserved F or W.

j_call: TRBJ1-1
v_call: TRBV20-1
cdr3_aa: CSARGSPSKLNTEAFF

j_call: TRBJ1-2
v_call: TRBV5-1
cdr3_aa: CASSLRAGERGYGYTF

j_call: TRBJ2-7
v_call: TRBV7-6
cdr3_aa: CASSLEAPPYEQYF

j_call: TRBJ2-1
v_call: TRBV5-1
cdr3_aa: CASSNPGNEQFF

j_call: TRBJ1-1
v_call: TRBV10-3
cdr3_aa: CAIRATPSVNTEAFF

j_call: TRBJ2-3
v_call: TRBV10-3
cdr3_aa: CATNLLQREGGDTQYF

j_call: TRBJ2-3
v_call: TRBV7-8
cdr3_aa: CASRHKTSGTSTDTQYF

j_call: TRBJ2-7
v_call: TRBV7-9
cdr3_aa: CASSAHRTSGVSYEQYF

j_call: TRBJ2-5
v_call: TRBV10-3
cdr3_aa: CAISESLAQGKETQYF

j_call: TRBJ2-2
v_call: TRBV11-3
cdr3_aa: CASSSRLAAGELFF

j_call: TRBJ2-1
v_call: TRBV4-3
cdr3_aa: CASSQAGPTRVEQFF

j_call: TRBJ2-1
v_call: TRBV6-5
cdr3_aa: CASSYSIEGADNEQFF